The TCR beta chain described here comes from a study of blood T cell repertoires in COVID-19. Study-wide background: In each case, the material was cDNA or gDNA derived from T cells, B-cell-depleted T cells, or PBMCs.

Germline CDR1 is SQVTM and CDR2 is ANQGSEA. The CDR3 contains 13 residues. The J segment lost 10 bases and the V segment lost 7 bases, leaving 9 bases of the junction unmatched. The table came from immunoSEQ multiplex PCR; TCRdb's copy has only in-frame clones and leaves some out. The sample consists of 250,000 to 300,000 clones, around 86% of them appearing once. The receptor was isolated from a middle-aged woman who had recovered from COVID-19. The V call is TRBV29-1, the J call TRBJ2-1; 11 bases are shared with TRBD1. Sequences were obtained from peripheral blood. The chain's CDR3 is CSGGTGGYGEQFF. The CDR3 DNA reads TGCAGCGGCGGGACAGGGGGGTACGGGGAGCAGTTCTTC.